The clone carrying this T cell receptor beta chain occurred a few times. Unique molecular identifiers were incorporated during preparation of the TCRbeta library. TCRdb re-derived calls from the PCR reads in MiXCR, one entry per CDR3 protein. The sample has hundreds of thousands of distinct CDR3 sequences, roughly 15% seen once. This record belongs to a study of T-cell reconstitution after alpha-beta-depleted transplantation in children. The CDR3 consists of 13 residues. From germline, CDR1 is SGHDT and CDR2 YYEEEE. Trimming took off 2 bases at V and 10 bases at J, with 10 bases between the two ends. Here the sequenced sample was PBMCs from the stem cell graft donor, taken from the stem cell graft. The source of this sequence is a human donor who donated a stem cell graft to a child with acute myeloid leukemia. The rearrangement joins TRBV5-6 to TRBJ1-6; no reliable D call. The CDR3 here is CASSLEETSPLHF. CDR3 coding DNA: TGTGCCAGCAGCTTAGAAGAGACCTCACCCCTCCACTTT. The variable domain in full, with the rest retrieved from reference TRBV5-6 and TRBJ1-6, is DAGVTQSPTHLIKTRGQQVTLRCSPKSGHDTVSWYQQALGQGPQFIFQYYEEEERQRGNFPDRFSGHQFPNYSSELNVNALLLGDSALYLCASSLEETSPLHFGNGTRLTVT.